This T cell receptor beta chain was observed in a study of blood T cell repertoires in COVID-19. Across the study: COVID-19 samples collected from the United States, Italy and Spain covered acute and convalescent phases. Sources were T cells, B-cell-depleted T cells, or PBMCs; the material itself was cDNA or gDNA.

As originally analysed: For nucleated cells, counts were estimated from reference gene primer amplification. Sequenced by immunoSEQ multiplex PCR; TCRdb stores in-frame clones only, minus some. The V and J calls and the clone size are those of that table, but D and trimming were determined from the DNA. The sample includes under 80,000 clones, over 70% of them seen just once. The CDR3 has 14 residues. Trimming shortened V by 3 bases and J by 1 base, and 9 bases separated the two germline ends. Germline V gene lookup returns CDR1 SGHTA and CDR2 FQGNSA. The chain employs TRBV7-2 and TRBJ1-1, with D tentatively TRBD1 (6 bases). Sequences were obtained from peripheral blood. The TCR was taken from a human donor in a cohort sampled during active COVID-19. The CDR3 DNA sequence: TGTGCCAGCAGCTTGGGACACACGAACACTGAAGCTTTCTTT. This translates into CASSLGHTNTEAFF.